The clone carrying this T cell receptor (beta chain) came up once. Trimming at V came to 4 bases and at J to 9 bases, leaving 4 bases not matched to a gene. This CDR3 has 12 amino acids. CDR1 SQVTM and CDR2 ANQGSEA come from the germline V gene. This specimen comes from a study of technical replicates of blood from a few donors. TCRdb's table, derived via immunoSEQ multiplex PCR, lists solely in-frame clones and lacks some. This table has 75,000 to 100,000 clones, roughly 94% appearing once. The genes are TRBV29-1 and TRBJ2-2, with TRBD2 matching over 8 bases. Material for sequencing was T cells isolated from PBMCs. The origin of this receptor is a human donor in good health. The CDR3 here is CSVASGGRELFF. The CDR3 bases are TGCAGCGTTGCCAGCGGGGGCCGGGAGCTGTTTTTT.